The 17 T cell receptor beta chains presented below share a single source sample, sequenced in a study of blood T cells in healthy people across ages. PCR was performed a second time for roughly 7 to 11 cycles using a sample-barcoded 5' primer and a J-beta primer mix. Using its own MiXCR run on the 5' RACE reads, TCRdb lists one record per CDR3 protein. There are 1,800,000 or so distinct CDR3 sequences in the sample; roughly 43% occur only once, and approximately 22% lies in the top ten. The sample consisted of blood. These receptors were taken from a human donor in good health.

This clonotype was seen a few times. The CDR3 nucleotides read TGCGCCAGCAGCTTGGCCCAGGGCAGGAATTCACCCCTCCACTTT. Translating it yields CASSLAQGRNSPLHF. This chain uses TRBV5-1 with TRBJ1-6, with D perhaps matching TRBD1 (5 bases). V was shortened by 0 bases and J by 7 bases, with 11 bases between the two germline ends. The CDR3 totals 15 residues. CDR1 and CDR2 from the germline V gene are SGHRS and YFSETQ. Complete variable domain (other parts from reference TRBV5-1 and TRBJ1-6): KAGVTQTPRYLIKTRGQQVTLSCSPISGHRSVSWYQQTPGQGLQFLFEYFSETQRNKGNFPGRFSGRQFSNSRSEMNVSTLELGDSALYLCASSLAQGRNSPLHFGNGTRLTVT.

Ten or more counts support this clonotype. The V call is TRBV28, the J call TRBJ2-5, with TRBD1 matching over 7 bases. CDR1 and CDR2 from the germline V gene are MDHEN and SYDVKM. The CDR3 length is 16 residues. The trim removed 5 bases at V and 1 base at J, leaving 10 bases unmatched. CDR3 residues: CASSIRTGTAQETQYF. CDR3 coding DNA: TGTGCCAGCAGTATAAGAACCGGGACAGCCCAAGAGACCCAGTACTTC.

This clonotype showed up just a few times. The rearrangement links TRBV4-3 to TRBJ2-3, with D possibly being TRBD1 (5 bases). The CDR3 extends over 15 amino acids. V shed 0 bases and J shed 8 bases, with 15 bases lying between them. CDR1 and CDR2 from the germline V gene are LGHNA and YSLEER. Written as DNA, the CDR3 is TGCGCCAGCAGCCAAGAAATCCAGGGCTGGGGTACGCAGTATTTT. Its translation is CASSQEIQGWGTQYF.

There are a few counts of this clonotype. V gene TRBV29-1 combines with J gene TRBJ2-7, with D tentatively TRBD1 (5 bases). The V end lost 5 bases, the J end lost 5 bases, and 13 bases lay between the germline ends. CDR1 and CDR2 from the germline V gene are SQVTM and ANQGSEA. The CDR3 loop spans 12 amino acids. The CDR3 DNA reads TGCAGCGTTTCAGTACAGGTCGACGAGCAGTACTTC. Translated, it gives CSVSVQVDEQYF.

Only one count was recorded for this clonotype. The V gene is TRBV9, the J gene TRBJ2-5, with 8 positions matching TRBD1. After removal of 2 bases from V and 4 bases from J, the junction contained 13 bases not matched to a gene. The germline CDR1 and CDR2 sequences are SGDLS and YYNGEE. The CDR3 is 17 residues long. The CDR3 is CASSVVGIRGRRETQYF. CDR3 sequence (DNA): TGTGCCAGCAGCGTCGTGGGAATCAGGGGGCGCCGAGAGACCCAGTACTTC.

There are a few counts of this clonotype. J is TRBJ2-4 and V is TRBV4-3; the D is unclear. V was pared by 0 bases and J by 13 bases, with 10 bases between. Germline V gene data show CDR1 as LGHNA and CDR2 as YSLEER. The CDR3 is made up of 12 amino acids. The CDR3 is CASSQETGPQYF. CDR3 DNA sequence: TGCGCCAGCAGCCAAGAGACGGGCCCACAGTACTTC.

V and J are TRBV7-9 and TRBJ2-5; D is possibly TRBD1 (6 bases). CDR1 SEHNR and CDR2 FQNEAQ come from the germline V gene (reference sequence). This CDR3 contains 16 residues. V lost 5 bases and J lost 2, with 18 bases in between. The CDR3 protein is CASSPVGQTTQETQYF. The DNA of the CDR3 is TGTGCCAGCAGCCCGGTCGGACAGACAACACAAGAGACCCAGTACTTC.

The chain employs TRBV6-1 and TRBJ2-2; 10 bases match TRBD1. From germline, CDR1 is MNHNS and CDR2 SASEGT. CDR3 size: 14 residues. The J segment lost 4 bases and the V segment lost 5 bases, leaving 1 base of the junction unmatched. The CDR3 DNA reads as TGTGCCAGCAGTTGGGACAGGGGCACCGGGGAGCTGTTTTTT. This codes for CASSWDRGTGELFF.

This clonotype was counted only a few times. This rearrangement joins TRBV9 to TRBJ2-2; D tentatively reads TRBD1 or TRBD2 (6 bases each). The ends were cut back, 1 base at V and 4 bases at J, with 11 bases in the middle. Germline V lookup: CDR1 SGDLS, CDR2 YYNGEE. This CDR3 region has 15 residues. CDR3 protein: CASSVRGASTGELFF. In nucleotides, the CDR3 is TGTGCCAGCAGCGTAAGGGGGGCTAGCACCGGGGAGCTGTTTTTT.

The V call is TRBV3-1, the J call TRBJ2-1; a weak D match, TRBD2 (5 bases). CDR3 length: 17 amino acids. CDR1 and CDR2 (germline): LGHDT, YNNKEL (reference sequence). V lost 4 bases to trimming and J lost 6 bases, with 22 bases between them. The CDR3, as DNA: TGTGCCAGCAGCCCTAGCTTGGCCTCTTGGACGGTCAATGAGCAGTTCTTC. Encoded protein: CASSPSLASWTVNEQFF.

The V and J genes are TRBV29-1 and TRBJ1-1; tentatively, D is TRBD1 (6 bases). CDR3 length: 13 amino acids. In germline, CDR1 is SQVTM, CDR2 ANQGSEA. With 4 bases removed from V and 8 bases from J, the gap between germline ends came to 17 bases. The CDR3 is CSVAVTGATEAFF. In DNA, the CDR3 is TGCAGCGTTGCCGTGACAGGAGCCACCGAAGCTTTCTTT.

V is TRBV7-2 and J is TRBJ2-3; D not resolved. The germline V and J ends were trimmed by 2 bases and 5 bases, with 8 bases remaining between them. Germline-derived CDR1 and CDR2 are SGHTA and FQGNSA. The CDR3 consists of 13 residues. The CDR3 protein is CASSLKQGDTQYF. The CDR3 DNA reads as TGTGCCAGCAGCTTAAAGCAAGGAGATACGCAGTATTTT.

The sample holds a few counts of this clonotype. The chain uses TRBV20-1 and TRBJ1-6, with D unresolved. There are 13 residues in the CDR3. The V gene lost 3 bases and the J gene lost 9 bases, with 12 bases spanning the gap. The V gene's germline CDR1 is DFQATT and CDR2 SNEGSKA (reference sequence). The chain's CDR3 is CSASGEKGSPLHF. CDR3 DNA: TGCAGTGCTAGTGGAGAAAAGGGTTCACCCCTCCACTTT.

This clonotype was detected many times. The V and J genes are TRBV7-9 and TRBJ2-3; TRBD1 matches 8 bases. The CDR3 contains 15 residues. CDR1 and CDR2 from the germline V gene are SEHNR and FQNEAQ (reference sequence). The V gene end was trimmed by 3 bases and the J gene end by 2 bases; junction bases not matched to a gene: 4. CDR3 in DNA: TGTGCCAGCAGCTTCTGGACAGGGTCCACAGATACGCAGTATTTT. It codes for CASSFWTGSTDTQYF. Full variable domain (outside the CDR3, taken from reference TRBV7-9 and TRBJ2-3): DTGVSQNPRHKITKRGQNVTFRCDPISEHNRLYWYRQTLGQGPEFLTYFQNEAQLEKSRLLSDRFSAERPKGSFSTLEIQRTEQGDSAMYLCASSFWTGSTDTQYFGPGTRLTVL.

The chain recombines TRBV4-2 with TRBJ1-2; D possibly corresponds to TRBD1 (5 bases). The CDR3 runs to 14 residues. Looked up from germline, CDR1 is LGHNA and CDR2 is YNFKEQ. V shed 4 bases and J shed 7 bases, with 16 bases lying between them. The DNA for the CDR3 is TGTGCCAGCAGCCCGGACGGGGGATATAGTGGCTACACCTTC. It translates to CASSPDGGYSGYTF.

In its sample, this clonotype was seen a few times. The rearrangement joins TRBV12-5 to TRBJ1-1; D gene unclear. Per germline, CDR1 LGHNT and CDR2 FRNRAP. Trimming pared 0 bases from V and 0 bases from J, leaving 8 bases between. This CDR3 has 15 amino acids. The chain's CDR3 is CASGLVVGLNTEAFF. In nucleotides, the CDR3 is TGTGCTAGTGGTTTGGTAGTAGGGCTGAACACTGAAGCTTTCTTT.

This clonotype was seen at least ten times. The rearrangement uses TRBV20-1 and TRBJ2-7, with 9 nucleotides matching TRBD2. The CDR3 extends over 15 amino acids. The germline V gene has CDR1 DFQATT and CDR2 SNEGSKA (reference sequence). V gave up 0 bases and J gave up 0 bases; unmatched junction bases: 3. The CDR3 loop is CSAREGLATSYEQYF. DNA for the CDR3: TGCAGTGCTAGAGAAGGACTAGCGACCTCCTACGAGCAGTACTTC.